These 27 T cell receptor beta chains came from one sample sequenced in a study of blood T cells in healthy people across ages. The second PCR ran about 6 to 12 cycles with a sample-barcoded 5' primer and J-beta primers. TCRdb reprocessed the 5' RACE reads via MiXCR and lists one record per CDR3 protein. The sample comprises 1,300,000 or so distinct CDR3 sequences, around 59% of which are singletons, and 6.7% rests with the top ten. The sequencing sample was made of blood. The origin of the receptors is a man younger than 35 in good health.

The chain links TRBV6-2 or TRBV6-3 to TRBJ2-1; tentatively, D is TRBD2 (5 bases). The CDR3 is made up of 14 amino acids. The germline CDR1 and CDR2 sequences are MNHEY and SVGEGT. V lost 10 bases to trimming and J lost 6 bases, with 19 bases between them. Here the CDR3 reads CATRLVAKGNEQFF. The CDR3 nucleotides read TGTGCCACTCGGTTGGTAGCGAAGGGCAATGAGCAGTTCTTC.

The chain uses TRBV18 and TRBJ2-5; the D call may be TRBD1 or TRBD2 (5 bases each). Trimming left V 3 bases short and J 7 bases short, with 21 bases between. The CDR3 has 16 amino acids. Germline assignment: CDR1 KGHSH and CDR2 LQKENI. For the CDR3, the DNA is TGTGCCAGCTCACCCTTGCGGTCAGGGACGAAAGGGACCCAGTACTTC. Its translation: CASSPLRSGTKGTQYF.

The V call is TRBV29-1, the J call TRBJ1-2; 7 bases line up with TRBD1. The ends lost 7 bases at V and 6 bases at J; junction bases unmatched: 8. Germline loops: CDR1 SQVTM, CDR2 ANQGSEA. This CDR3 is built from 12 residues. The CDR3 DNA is TGCAGCGGGCAGGGGGTTGAGGATGGCTACACCTTC. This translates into CSGQGVEDGYTF.

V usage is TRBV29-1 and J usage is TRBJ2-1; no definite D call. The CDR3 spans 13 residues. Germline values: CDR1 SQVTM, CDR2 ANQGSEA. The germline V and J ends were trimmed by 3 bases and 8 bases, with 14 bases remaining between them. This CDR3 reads CSVDPTAGDEQFF. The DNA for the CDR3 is TGCAGCGTTGATCCTACGGCCGGCGATGAGCAGTTCTTC.

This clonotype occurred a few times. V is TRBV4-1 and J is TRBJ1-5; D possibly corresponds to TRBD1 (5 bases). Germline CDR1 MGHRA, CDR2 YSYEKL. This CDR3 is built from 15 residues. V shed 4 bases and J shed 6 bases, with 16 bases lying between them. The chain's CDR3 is CASSPLGGRGQPQHF. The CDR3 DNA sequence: TGCGCCAGCAGCCCATTGGGGGGAAGAGGTCAGCCCCAGCATTTT.

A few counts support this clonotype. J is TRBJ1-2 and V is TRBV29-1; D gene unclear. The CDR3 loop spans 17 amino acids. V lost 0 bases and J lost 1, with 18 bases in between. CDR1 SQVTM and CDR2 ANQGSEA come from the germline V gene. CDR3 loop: CSVEDLRTGTNNYGYTF. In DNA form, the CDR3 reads TGCAGCGTTGAAGATCTTCGGACGGGAACCAATAACTATGGCTACACCTTC.

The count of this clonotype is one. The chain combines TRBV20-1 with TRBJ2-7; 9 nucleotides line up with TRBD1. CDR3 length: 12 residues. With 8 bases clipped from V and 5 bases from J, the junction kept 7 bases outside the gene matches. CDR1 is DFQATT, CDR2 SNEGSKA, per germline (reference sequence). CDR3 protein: CSLGTGIHEQYF. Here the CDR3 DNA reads TGCAGTTTGGGGACAGGGATCCACGAGCAGTACTTC.

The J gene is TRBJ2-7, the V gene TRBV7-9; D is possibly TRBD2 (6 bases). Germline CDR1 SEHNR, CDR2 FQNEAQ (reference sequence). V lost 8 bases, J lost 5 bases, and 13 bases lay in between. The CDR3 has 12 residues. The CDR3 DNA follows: TGTGCCAGCCGCGGGATTTCAGACGAGCAGTACTTC. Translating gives CASRGISDEQYF.

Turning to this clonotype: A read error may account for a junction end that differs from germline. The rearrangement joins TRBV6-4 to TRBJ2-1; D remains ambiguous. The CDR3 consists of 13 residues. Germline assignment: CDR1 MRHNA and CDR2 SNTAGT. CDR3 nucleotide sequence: TGTGCCAGCAGTGACGGATCCTGCAATGAGCAGTTCTTC. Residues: CASSDGSCNEQFF.

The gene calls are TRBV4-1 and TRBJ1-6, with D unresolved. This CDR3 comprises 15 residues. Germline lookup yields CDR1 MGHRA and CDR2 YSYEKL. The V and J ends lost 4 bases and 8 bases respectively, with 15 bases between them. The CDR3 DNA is TGCGCCAGCAGCCGCGGGCCTCGGGAACATTCACCCCTCCACTTT. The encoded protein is CASSRGPREHSPLHF.

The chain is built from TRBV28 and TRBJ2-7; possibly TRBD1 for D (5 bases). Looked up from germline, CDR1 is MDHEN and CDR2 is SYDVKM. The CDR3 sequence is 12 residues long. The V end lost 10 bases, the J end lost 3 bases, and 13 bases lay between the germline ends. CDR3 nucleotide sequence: TGTGCCACATCGAAAGGGGACTACGAGCAGTACTTC. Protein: CATSKGDYEQYF.

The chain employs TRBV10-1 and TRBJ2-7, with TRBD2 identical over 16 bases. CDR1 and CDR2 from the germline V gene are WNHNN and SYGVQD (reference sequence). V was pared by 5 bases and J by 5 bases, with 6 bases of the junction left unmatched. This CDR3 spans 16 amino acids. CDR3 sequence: CASSLGTSGRDHEQYF. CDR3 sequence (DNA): TGCGCCAGCAGTCTCGGGACTAGCGGGAGGGACCACGAGCAGTACTTC.

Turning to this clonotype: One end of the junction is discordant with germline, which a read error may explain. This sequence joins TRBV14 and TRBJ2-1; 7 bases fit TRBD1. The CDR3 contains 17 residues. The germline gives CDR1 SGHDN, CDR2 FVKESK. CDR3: CARSPTTRDSPYNEQFF. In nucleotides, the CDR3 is TGTGCCAGAAGCCCAACCACCCGGGACAGTCCCTACAATGAGCAGTTCTTC.

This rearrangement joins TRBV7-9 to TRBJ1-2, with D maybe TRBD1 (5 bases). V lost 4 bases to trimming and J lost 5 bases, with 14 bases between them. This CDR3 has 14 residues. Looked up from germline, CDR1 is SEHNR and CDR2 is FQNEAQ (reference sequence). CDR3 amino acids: CASSSNGGNYGYTF. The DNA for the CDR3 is TGTGCCAGCAGCTCGAATGGGGGAAATTATGGCTACACCTTC. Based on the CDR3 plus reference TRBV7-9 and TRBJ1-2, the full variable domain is DTGVSQNPRHKITKRGQNVTFRCDPISEHNRLYWYRQTLGQGPEFLTYFQNEAQLEKSRLLSDRFSAERPKGSFSTLEIQRTEQGDSAMYLCASSSNGGNYGYTFGSGTRLTVV.

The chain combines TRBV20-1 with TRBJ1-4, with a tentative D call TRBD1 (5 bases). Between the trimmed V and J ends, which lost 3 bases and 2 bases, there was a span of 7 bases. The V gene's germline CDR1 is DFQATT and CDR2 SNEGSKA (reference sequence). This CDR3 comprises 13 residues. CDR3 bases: TGCAGTGCTAGCAGGGTGACTAATGAAAAACTGTTTTTT. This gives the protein CSASRVTNEKLFF.

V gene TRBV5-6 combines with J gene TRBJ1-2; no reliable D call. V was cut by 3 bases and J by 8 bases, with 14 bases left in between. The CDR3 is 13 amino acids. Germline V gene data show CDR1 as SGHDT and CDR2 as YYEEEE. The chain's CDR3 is CASSSGRREGYTF. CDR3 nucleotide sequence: TGTGCCAGCAGCTCGGGCCGACGGGAGGGCTACACCTTC.

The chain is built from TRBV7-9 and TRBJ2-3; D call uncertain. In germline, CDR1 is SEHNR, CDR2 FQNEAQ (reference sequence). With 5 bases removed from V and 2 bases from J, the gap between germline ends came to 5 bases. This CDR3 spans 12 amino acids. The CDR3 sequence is CASSMNTDTQYF. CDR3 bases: TGTGCCAGCAGCATGAACACAGATACGCAGTATTTT.

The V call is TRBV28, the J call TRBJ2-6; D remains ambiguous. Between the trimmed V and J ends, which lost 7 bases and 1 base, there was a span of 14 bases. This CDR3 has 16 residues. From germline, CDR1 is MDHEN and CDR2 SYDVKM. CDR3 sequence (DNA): TGTGCCAGCAATTCACGTCCGTTTTCTGGGGCCAACGTCCTGACTTTC. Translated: CASNSRPFSGANVLTF.

DNA for the CDR3: TGTGCCAGCAGCCAAGGAGTGGGCCAACGATACGAGCAGTACTTC. It yields the protein CASSQGVGQRYEQYF. V gene TRBV4-2 combines with J gene TRBJ2-7, with D unresolved. This CDR3 comprises 15 residues. Germline V CDR1 and CDR2: LGHNA, YNFKEQ. The germline V and J ends were trimmed by 1 base and 4 bases, with 14 bases remaining between them.

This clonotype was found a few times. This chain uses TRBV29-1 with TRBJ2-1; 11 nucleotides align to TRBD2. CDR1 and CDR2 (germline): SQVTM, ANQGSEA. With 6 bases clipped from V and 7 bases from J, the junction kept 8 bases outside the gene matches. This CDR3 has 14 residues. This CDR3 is CSVRLAGLLNEQFF. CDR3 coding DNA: TGCAGCGTGAGACTAGCGGGACTCCTAAATGAGCAGTTCTTC.

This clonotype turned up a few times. The CDR3 DNA reads as TGCGCCAGCAGCTTGGGGGACCACAGCACAGATACGCAGTATTTT. This encodes CASSLGDHSTDTQYF. The rearrangement joins TRBV5-1 to TRBJ2-3; either TRBD1 or TRBD2 may supply D (5 bases each). The CDR3 loop spans 15 amino acids. V was pared by 0 bases and J by 0 bases, with 8 bases between. CDR1 and CDR2 from the germline V gene are SGHRS and YFSETQ.

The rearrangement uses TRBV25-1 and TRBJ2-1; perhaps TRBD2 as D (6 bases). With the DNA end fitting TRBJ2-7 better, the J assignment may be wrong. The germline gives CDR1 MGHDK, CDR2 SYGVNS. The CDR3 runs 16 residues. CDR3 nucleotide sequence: TGTGCCAGCAGTGGCCCCCCGGGAGCGCTCTACAATGAGCAGTACTTC. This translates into CASSGPPGALYNEQYF.

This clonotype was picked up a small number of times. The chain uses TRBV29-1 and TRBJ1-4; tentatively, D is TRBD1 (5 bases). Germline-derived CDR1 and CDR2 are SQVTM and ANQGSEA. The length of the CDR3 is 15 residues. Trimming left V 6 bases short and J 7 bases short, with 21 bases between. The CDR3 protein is CSVARYGGATEKLFF. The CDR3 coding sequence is TGCAGCGTAGCCCGGTATGGAGGGGCTACTGAAAAACTGTTTTTT.

The CDR3 reads CASADRPNEKLFF. The CDR3 DNA sequence: TGTGCCAGCGCGGACAGGCCAAATGAAAAACTGTTTTTT. The chain is built from TRBV25-1 and TRBJ1-4; TRBD1 agrees at 7 bases. Germline V gene lookup returns CDR1 MGHDK and CDR2 SYGVNS. J lost 5 bases, V lost 8 bases, and 5 bases had no gene match. This CDR3 region has 13 residues.

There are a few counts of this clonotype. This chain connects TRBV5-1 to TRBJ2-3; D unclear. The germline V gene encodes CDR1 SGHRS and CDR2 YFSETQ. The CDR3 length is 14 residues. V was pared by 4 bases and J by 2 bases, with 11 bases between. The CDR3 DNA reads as TGCGCCAGCAGCCCGGACGGCAACACAGATACGCAGTATTTT. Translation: CASSPDGNTDTQYF. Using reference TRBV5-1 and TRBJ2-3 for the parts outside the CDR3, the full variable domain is KAGVTQTPRYLIKTRGQQVTLSCSPISGHRSVSWYQQTPGQGLQFLFEYFSETQRNKGNFPGRFSGRQFSNSRSEMNVSTLELGDSALYLCASSPDGNTDTQYFGPGTRLTVL.

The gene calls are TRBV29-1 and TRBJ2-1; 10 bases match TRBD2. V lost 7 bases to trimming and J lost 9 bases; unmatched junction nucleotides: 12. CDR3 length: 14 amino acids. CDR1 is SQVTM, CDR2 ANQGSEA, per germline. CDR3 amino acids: CSASGTSVFSEQFF. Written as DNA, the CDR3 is TGCAGCGCTTCCGGGACTAGCGTTTTCAGTGAGCAGTTCTTC.

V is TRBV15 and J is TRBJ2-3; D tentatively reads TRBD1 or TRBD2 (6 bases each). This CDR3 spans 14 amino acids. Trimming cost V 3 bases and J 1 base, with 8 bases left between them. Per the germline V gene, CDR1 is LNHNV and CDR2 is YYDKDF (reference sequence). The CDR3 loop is CATSSGGGTDTQYF. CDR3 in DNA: TGTGCCACCAGCAGCGGGGGCGGCACAGATACGCAGTATTTT.